These 8 T cell receptor beta chains were all obtained from the same sample, sequenced in a study of cytomegalovirus exposure and HLA in healthy donors. The primer mix had 60 Vbeta and 13 Jbeta primers. TCRdb's table, derived via immunoSEQ multiplex PCR, lists solely in-frame clones and lacks some. The sample consists of 95,000 to 150,000 clones, over 65% of them appearing once. The specimen sequenced was PBMCs. The receptors shown here come from a woman in her thirties in good health and CMV-seropositive.

The V call is TRBV27, the J call TRBJ1-5; 8 bases fit TRBD1. Losses at the gene ends were 5 bases for V and 7 bases for J; bases not matched to a gene: 10. The CDR3 has 15 residues. Germline assignment: CDR1 MNHEY and CDR2 SMNVEV (reference sequence). The CDR3 sequence: CASSPDRGSGQPQHF. In DNA, the CDR3 is TGTGCCAGCAGTCCCGACAGGGGTTCGGGGCAGCCCCAGCATTTT.

The V call is TRBV2, the J call TRBJ2-3, with TRBD2 identical over 10 bases. The germline V gene encodes CDR1 SNHLY and CDR2 FYNNEI. V trimming: 6 bases; J trimming: 0 bases; junction bases outside the gene matches: 6. CDR3 length: 16 amino acids. CDR3 region: CASRILAGTSTDTQYF. The CDR3, as DNA: TGTGCCAGCAGAATACTAGCGGGGACTAGCACAGATACGCAGTATTTT.

The gene calls are TRBV6-6 and TRBJ1-1; D gene unclear. This CDR3 is built from 13 residues. Trimming left V 7 bases short and J 3 bases short, with 12 bases between. Looked up from germline, CDR1 is MNHNY and CDR2 is SVGAGI (reference sequence). CDR3 region: CASMRVVDTEAFF. CDR3 coding DNA: TGTGCCAGCATGAGGGTCGTGGACACTGAAGCTTTCTTT.

The genes are TRBV7-9 and TRBJ1-5; 9 bases are shared with TRBD1. This CDR3 has 15 residues. CDR1 and CDR2 (germline): SEHNR, FQNEAQ (reference sequence). V was clipped by 4 bases and J by 1 base; unmatched bases: 2. CDR3 coding DNA: TGTGCCAGCAGCTCCGGGACAGGGAGCAATCAGCCCCAGCATTTT. This sequence encodes CASSSGTGSNQPQHF.

This clone occurred once. This sequence joins TRBV9 and TRBJ2-3; the match to TRBD2 covers 10 bases. V dropped 4 bases and J dropped 5; count of bases not matched to a gene: 10. The CDR3 contains 16 residues. Germline V gene sequence: CDR1 SGDLS, CDR2 YYNGEE. The CDR3 region is CASSRRAGGSRDTQYF. In nucleotides, the CDR3 is TGTGCCAGCAGCAGACGAGCGGGGGGGTCCCGAGATACGCAGTATTTT.

The chain employs TRBV5-6 and TRBJ1-2; D gene ambiguous. Germline CDR1 and CDR2: SGHDT and YYEEEE. This CDR3 has 12 residues. The ends were cut back, 2 bases at V and 8 bases at J, with 10 bases in the middle. Here the CDR3 reads CASSFVVSGYTF. The CDR3 nucleotides are TGTGCCAGCAGCTTTGTCGTTAGCGGCTACACCTTC. Variable domain in full (rest from reference TRBV5-6 and TRBJ1-2): DAGVTQSPTHLIKTRGQQVTLRCSPKSGHDTVSWYQQALGQGPQFIFQYYEEEERQRGNFPDRFSGHQFPNYSSELNVNALLLGDSALYLCASSFVVSGYTFGSGTRLTVV.

The gene calls are TRBV2 and TRBJ1-1; tentatively, D is TRBD1 (5 bases). The CDR3 is 16 residues long. V gave up 6 bases and J gave up 1 base, with 18 bases separating them. Germline CDR1 SNHLY, CDR2 FYNNEI. CDR3 nucleotides: TGTGCCAGCAGGCCCCCCCCGGGCGACAGGAACACTGAAGCTTTCTTT. Residues: CASRPPPGDRNTEAFF.

The chain uses TRBV4-1 and TRBJ2-1, with TRBD2 identical over 7 bases. Trimming at V came to 4 bases and at J to 9 bases, leaving 12 bases not matched to a gene. Per germline, CDR1 MGHRA and CDR2 YSYEKL. The CDR3 loop spans 15 amino acids. The CDR3 bases are TGCGCCAGCAGCCCCCGGGGAGCGGGGCCCTTTGAGCAGTTCTTC. Translating it yields CASSPRGAGPFEQFF.